This is a list of T cell receptor beta chains from one sample in a study of blood T cell repertoires in COVID-19. TCRdb's table, derived via immunoSEQ multiplex PCR, lists solely in-frame clones and lacks some. The data hold under 300,000 clones, with under 95% observed a single time. The specimen sequenced was PBMCs or T cells enriched from blood (not recorded which). The origin of the receptors is a woman aged 40 to 55 with acute COVID-19. CDR3s include the opening cysteine and the closing phenylalanine or tryptophan. A D gene is named only where the DNA matches it firmly. Size tells how often a clone was seen (once, few, many) or the class of an expanded clone, and some rows leave it out.

TRBJ1-2 | . | TRBV18 | . | CASSPFTGNYGYTF | TGTGCCAGCTCACCATTCACAGGGAACTATGGCTACACCTTC
TRBJ2-5 | TRBD2 | TRBV4-1 | . | CASSQGLAGEETQYF | TGCGCCAGCAGCCAGGGACTAGCGGGGGAAGAGACCCAGTACTTC
TRBJ2-3 | . | TRBV3-1/TRBV3-2 | . | CASSRADTDTQYF | TGTGCCAGCAGCCGAGCGGATACAGATACGCAGTATTTT
TRBJ2-3 | . | TRBV7-2 | few | CASSLSHRSRGTDTQYF | TGTGCCAGCAGCTTGTCTCACCGGTCTCGCGGCACAGATACGCAGTATTTT
TRBJ2-1 | TRBD2 | TRBV19 | . | CASSIALGSGSYNEQFF | TGTGCCAGTAGTATAGCCCTTGGTAGCGGGAGCTACAATGAGCAGTTCTTC
TRBJ1-2 | . | TRBV10-2 | . | CASSGGNGYTF | TGCGCCAGCAGTGGAGGGAATGGCTACACCTTC
TRBJ2-7 | TRBD2 | TRBV4-3 | . | CASSQDWREGLNEQYF | TGCGCCAGCAGCCAAGATTGGCGGGAGGGCCTGAACGAGCAGTACTTC
TRBJ2-7 | . | TRBV12-3/TRBV12-4 | . | CASGQTGGREQYF | TGTGCCAGCGGGCAGACGGGGGGCCGCGAGCAGTACTTC
TRBJ2-7 | . | TRBV30 | . | CAWRGDRAYEQYF | TGTGCCTGGAGAGGAGACAGAGCATACGAGCAGTACTTC
TRBJ2-3 | TRBD2 | TRBV10-3 | few | CAISASGRASTDTQYF | TGTGCCATCAGTGCTAGCGGGAGGGCGAGCACAGATACGCAGTATTTT
TRBJ1-2 | . | TRBV7-9 | . | CASSGWIGRKIDYGYTF | TGTGCCAGCAGCGGGTGGATAGGGAGGAAAATAGACTATGGCTACACCTTC
TRBJ2-1 | . | TRBV5-1 | . | CASSFDNEQFF | TGCGCCAGCAGCTTCGACAATGAGCAGTTCTTC
TRBJ2-1 | TRBD2 | TRBV14 | . | CASSQAGTSGYNEQFF | TGTGCCAGCAGCCAAGCCGGGACTAGCGGTTACAATGAGCAGTTCTTC
TRBJ2-7 | . | TRBV18 | . | CASSPYMSYEQYF | TGTGCCAGCTCCCCATACATGTCCTACGAGCAGTACTTC
TRBJ1-1 | . | TRBV30 | . | CAWSLSGLGTYEAFF | TGTGCCTGGAGTTTGTCCGGTTTGGGGACTTATGAAGCTTTCTTT
TRBJ1-2 | . | TRBV2 | . | CASSPGPKYGYTF | TGTGCCAGCAGTCCTGGGCCCAAGTATGGCTACACCTTC